This entry features one T cell receptor (beta chain) sequence. As processed by the authors: Nucleated cell counts were estimated from reference gene primer amplification. Some clones are missing from TCRdb's copy, which holds only in-frame ones; the method was immunoSEQ multiplex PCR. V, J and clone size derive from that table, while D and trimming were established from the DNA sequence. There are about 200,000 clones in the sample; 70% to 90% occur only once, and approximately 11% lies in the top ten. The data are from a study of blood T cell repertoires in COVID-19. On the study more broadly: The study drew acute and convalescent COVID-19 samples from the United States, Italy and Spain. Sample material is recorded as cDNA or gDNA derived from T cells, B-cell-depleted T cells, or PBMCs.

Trimming took 2 bases from V and 1 from J, leaving 10 bases between them. This CDR3 has 14 residues. Germline CDR1 is SGHRS and CDR2 is YFSETQ. The receptor was isolated from a human donor with active or convalescent COVID-19. The donor label of this sample is uncertain. The chain links TRBV5-1 to TRBJ2-7; D possibly corresponds to TRBD1 (5 bases). The sequenced material came from peripheral blood. CDR3 in DNA: TGCGCCAGCAGCTTAAAGCAGGGATCCTACGAGCAGTACTTC. The encoded protein is CASSLKQGSYEQYF.